Sequencing of this TCR beta chain was carried out in a study of T cell repertoires in cytomegalovirus infection. The CDR3 is 15 residues long. Germline V CDR1 and CDR2: MGHDK, SYGVNS. Trimming took 5 bases from V and 5 from J, leaving 18 bases between them. General observations from the study: HLA-C-restricted, CMV-specific TCR beta clonotypes were dominant ex vivo.

As for this clonotype: What it binds is unknown.

From the reads, TCRdb called clonotypes with MiXCR, one entry per CDR3 protein. The table has around 540,000 distinct CDR3 sequences, around 35% seen once. The V and J genes are TRBV25-1 and TRBJ2-5; D is perhaps TRBD2 (6 bases). The specimen comprised cultured PBMCs, sampled from culture after CMV antigen stimulation. The receptor was derived from a human donor in good health (CMV status not recorded). Some clones in this sample may be carry-over from other donors' samples. CDR3 protein: CASSSTSGGRETQYF. For the CDR3, the DNA is TGTGCCAGCAGTTCTACCAGCGGAGGGCGGGAGACCCAGTACTTC.